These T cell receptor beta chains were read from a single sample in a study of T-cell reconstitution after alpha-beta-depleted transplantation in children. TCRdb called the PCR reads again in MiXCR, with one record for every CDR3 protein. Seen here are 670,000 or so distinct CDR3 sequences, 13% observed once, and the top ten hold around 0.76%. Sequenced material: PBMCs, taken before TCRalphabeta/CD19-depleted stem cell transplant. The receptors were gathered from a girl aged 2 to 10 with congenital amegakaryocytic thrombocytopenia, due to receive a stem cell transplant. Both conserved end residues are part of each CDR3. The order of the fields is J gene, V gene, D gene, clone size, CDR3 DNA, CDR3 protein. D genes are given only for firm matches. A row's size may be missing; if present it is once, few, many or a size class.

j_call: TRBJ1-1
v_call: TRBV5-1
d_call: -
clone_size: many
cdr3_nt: TGCGCCAGCAGTAAGGAGATCATGAACACTGAAGCTTTCTTT
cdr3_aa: CASSKEIMNTEAFF

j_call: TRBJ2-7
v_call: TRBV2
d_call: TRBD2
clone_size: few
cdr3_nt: TGTGCCAGCAGGGCCGGGACTAGCGGGCCGCACTCCTACGAGCAGTACTTC
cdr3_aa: CASRAGTSGPHSYEQYF

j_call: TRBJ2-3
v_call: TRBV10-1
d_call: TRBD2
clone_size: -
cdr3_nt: TGCGCCAGCCGGGGGGCCAAACTAGCGGCAAAAACAACTAGCACAGATACGCAGTATTTT
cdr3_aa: CASRGAKLAAKTTSTDTQYF

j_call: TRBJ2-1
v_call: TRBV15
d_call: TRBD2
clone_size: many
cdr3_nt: TGTGCCACCAGCAGACCGACTAGCGGGAGTCTAAATGAGCAGTTCTTC
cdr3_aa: CATSRPTSGSLNEQFF

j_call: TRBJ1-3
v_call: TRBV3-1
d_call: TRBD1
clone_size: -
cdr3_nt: TGTGCCAGCAGCCAATGGACAGGGTCGGGAAACACCATATATTTT
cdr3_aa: CASSQWTGSGNTIYF

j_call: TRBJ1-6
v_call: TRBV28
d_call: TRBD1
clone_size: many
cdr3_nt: TGTGCCAGCAGTTCAGACAGGGGGCTTAGATCCTATAATTCACCCCTCCACTTT
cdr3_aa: CASSSDRGLRSYNSPLHF

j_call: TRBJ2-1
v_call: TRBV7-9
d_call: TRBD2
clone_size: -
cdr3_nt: TGTGCCAGCAGCTTCGGGACTATGTTTGAGTTCTTC
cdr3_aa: CASSFGTMFEFF

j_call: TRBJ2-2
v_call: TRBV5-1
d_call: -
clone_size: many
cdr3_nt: TGCGCCAGCAGCTTATTGCCAGAGTCCACCGGGGAGCTGTTTTTT
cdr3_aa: CASSLLPESTGELFF

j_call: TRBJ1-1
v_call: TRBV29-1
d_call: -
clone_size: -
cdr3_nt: TGCAGCGTTGGAGGACTCGAGTTGGAAGCTTTCTTT
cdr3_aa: CSVGGLELEAFF

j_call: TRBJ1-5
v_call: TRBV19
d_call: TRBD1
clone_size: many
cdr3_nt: TGTGCCAGTAGTAACAGGGGGCAGTATCAGCCCCAGCATTTT
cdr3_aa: CASSNRGQYQPQHF

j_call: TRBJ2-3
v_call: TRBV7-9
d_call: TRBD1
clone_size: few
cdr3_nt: TGTGCCAGCAGCTCCTACAGGGGAATTAGCACAGATACGCAGTATTTT
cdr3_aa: CASSSYRGISTDTQYF

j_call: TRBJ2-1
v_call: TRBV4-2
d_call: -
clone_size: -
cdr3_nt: TGTGCCAGCAGCCAAGATTGGGACTCGTACAATGAGCAGTTCTTC
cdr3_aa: CASSQDWDSYNEQFF

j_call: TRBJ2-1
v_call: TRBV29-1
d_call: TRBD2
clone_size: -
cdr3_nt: TGCAGCGTTGAAGAGGGGTCGGGGGGAAGTTACAATGAGCAGTTCTTC
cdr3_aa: CSVEEGSGGSYNEQFF

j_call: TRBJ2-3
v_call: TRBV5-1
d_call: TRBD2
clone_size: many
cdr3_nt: TGCGCCAGCAGCTTGGCCTGGGCTAGCGGAATCACAGATACGCAGTATTTT
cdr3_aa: CASSLAWASGITDTQYF

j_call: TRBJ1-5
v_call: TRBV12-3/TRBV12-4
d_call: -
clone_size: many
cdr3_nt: TGTGCCAGCAGCCCCGGCCCAAATCAGCCCCAGCATTTT
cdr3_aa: CASSPGPNQPQHF

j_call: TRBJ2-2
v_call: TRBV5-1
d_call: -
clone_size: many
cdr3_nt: TGCGCCAGCCTCGGGACAAACACCGGGGAGCTGTTTTTT
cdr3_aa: CASLGTNTGELFF

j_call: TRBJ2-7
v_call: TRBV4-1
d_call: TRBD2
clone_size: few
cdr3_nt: TGCGCCAGCAGCCAAGGTGAAGCGGGAGGGATCTCCTACGAGCAGTACTTC
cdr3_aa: CASSQGEAGGISYEQYF

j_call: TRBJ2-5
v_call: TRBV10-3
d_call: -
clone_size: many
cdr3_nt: TGTGCCATCAGTGAGTCTTGGGGCGAGACCCAGTACTTC
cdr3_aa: CAISESWGETQYF

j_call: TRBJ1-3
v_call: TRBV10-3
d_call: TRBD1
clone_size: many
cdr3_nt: TGTGCCATCAGTGTCGGGACAGCCTCTGGAAACACCATATATTTT
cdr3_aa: CAISVGTASGNTIYF

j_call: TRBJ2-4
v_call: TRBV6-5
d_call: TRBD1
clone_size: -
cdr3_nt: TGTGCCAGCAGTAGAGGGGGCGGCATTCAGTACTTC
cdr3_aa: CASSRGGGIQYF

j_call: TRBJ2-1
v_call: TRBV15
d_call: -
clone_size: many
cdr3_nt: TGTGCCACCACTTCTAGGTTCAATGAGCAGTTCTTC
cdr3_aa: CATTSRFNEQFF

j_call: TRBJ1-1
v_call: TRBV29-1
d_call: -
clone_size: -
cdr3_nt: TGCAGCGTCCCGATTGGAACTGAAGCTTTCTTT
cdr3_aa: CSVPIGTEAFF

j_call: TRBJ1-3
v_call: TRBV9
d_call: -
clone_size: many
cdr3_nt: TGTGCCAGCAGCGTAGGGTCAGGGAGCTCTGGAAACACCATATATTTT
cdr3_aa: CASSVGSGSSGNTIYF

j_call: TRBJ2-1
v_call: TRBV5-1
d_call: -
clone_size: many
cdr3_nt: TGCGCCAGCAGCTCTACGACCTCTTCTAGGTCCTACAATGAGCAGTTCTTC
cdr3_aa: CASSSTTSSRSYNEQFF

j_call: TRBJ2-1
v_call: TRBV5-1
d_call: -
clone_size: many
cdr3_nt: TGCGCCAGCAGCTCGTACCTCAGCAATGAGCAGTTCTTC
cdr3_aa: CASSSYLSNEQFF

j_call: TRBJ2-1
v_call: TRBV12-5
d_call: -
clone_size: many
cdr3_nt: TGTGCTAGTGGTTTGGTACCGTTGGTCGGGGATGAGCAGTTCTTC
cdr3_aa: CASGLVPLVGDEQFF

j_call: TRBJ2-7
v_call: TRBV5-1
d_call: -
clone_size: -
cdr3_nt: TGCGCCAGCAGCCAACGAGGGGGAGAGCAGTACTTC
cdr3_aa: CASSQRGGEQYF

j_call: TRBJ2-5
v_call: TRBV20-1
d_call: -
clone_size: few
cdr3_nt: TGCAGTGCAAGGTTTCGGCAAGAGACCCAGTACTTC
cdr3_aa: CSARFRQETQYF

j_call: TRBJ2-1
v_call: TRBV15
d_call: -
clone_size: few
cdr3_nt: TGTGCCACCAGCAGAGACCGGAAAAAGGGTGAGCAGTTCTTC
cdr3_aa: CATSRDRKKGEQFF

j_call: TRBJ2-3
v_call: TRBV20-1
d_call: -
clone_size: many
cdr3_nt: TGCAGTGCTACCCGAAGGAAGGGGGGGAGCACAGATACGCAGTATTTT
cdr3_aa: CSATRRKGGSTDTQYF

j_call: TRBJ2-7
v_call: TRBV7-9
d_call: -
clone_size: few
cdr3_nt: TGTGCCAGCAGACGGGACACCTACGAGCAGTACTTC
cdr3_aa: CASRRDTYEQYF

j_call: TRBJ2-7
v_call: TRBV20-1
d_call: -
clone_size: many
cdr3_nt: TGCAGCGCAGAGGGTGGCCAGGGTTACGAGCAGTACTTC
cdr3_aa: CSAEGGQGYEQYF

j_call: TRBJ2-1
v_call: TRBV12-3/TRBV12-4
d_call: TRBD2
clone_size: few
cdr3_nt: TGTGCCAGCAGGCCCGGGACTAGAGGCTACAATGAGCAGTTCTTC
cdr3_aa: CASRPGTRGYNEQFF

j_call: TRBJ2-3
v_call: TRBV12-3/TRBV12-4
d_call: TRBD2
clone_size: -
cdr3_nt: TGTGCCAGCAGCACCGGGACTAGCGGGAGTATAACAGATACGCAGTATTTT
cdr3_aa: CASSTGTSGSITDTQYF

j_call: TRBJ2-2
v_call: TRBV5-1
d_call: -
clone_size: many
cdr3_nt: TGCGCCAGCAGCTTTTCTGCTGGGGAGCTGTTTTTT
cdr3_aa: CASSFSAGELFF

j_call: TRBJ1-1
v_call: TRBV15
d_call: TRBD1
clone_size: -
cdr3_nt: TGTGCCACCAGCACTCGTACAGGGGGCCCGGCCGAAGCTTTCTTT
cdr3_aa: CATSTRTGGPAEAFF

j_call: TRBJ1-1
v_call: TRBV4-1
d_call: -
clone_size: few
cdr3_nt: TGCGCCAGCAGCCAAGAGGTTGGCAGGGAGGGTTCAAACACTGAAGCTTTCTTT
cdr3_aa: CASSQEVGREGSNTEAFF

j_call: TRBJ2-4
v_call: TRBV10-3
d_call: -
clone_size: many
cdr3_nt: TGTGCCATCAGTGAAGAGGGAGGCGGTAACATTCAGTACTTC
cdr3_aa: CAISEEGGGNIQYF

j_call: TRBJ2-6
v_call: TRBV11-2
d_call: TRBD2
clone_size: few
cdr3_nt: TGTGCCAGCAGCTTTTCCGGGACTAGCGGGGAAGGTGGGGCCAACGTCCTGACTTTC
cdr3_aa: CASSFSGTSGEGGANVLTF

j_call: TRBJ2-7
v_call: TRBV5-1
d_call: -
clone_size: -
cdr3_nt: TGCGCCAGCAGCCCGTACCGGGACACCTTCTACGAGCAGTACTTC
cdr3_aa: CASSPYRDTFYEQYF

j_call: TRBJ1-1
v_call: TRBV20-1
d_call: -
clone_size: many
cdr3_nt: TGCAGTGCTACTGATCGGTCGGGGGACACTGAAGCTTTCTTT
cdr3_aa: CSATDRSGDTEAFF

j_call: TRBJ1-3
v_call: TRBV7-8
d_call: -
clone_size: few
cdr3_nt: TGTGCCAGCAGCGGTTTGTGGAACTCTGGAAACACCATATATTTT
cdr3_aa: CASSGLWNSGNTIYF

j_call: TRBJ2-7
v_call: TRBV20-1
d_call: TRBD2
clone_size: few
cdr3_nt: TGCAGTGCTAACCTAGGGAGGGCCTACGAGCAGTACTTC
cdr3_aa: CSANLGRAYEQYF

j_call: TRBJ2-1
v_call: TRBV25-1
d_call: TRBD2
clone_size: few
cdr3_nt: TGTGCCAGCAGTGACTTTCGCTTGGAGCGGGATCCCTATGAGCAGTTCTTC
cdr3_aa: CASSDFRLERDPYEQFF

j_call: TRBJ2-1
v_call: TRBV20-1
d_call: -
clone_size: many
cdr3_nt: TGCAGTGCCACTGTTTGGGATGAGCAGTTCTTC
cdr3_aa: CSATVWDEQFF

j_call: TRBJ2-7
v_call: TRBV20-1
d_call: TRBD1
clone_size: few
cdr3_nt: TGCAGTGCTAGAGCCTGGGACAGGGACTACGAGCAGTACTTC
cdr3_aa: CSARAWDRDYEQYF

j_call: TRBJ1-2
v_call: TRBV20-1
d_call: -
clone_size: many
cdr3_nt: TGCAGTGCTAGAGATCTTAGAATTAACTATGGCTACACCTTC
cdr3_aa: CSARDLRINYGYTF

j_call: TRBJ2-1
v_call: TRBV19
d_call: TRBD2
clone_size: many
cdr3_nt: TGTGCCAGTAGTACTCGAAGAACTAGCGTCAATGAGCAGTTCTTC
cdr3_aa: CASSTRRTSVNEQFF

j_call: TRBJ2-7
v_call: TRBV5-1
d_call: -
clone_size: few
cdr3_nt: TGCGCCAGCAGCTACGAGGGATCTTGGAACGAGCAGTACTTC
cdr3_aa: CASSYEGSWNEQYF

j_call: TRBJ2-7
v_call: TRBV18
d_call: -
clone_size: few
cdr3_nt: TGTGCCAGCTCACCTTGGGCCGGGCCAAGCTCCTACGAGCAGTACTTC
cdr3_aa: CASSPWAGPSSYEQYF

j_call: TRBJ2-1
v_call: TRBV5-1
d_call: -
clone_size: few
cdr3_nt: TGCGCCAGCAGCGGAACGGTGAGAAGCTCCTACAATGAGCAGTTCTTC
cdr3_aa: CASSGTVRSSYNEQFF

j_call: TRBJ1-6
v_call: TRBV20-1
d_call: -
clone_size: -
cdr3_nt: TGCAGTGCTATGGGGGACGGCTTCAATTCACCCCTCCACTTT
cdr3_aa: CSAMGDGFNSPLHF

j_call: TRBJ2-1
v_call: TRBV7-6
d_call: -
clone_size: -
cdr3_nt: TGTGCCAGCAGCGACGGGAGTGCCAACAATGAGCAGTTCTTC
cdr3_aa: CASSDGSANNEQFF

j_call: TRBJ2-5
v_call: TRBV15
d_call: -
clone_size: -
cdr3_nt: TGTGCCACCAGCAGAGATGGTAGGGTATCTGAGACCCAGTACTTC
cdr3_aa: CATSRDGRVSETQYF

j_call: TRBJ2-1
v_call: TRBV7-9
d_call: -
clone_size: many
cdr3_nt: TGTGCCAGCAGCTTAGAACAGGGCCACAATGAGCAGTTCTTC
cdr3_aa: CASSLEQGHNEQFF

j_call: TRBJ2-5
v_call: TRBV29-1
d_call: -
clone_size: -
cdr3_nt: TGCAGCGTCCTGCGGGGCAATGAGAAAGAGACCCAGTACTTC
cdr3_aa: CSVLRGNEKETQYF

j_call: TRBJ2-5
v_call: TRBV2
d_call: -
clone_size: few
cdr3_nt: TGTGCCAGCAGTGTTCAGCCCAGACAGCTAGAAGAGACCCAGTACTTC
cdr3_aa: CASSVQPRQLEETQYF